The entry below describes one TCR beta chain. The antigen remains unidentified. PCR was performed a second time for about 6 to 12 cycles using a sample-barcoded 5' primer and a J-beta primer mix. Each cDNA molecule was tagged by a template-switch adaptor that had 12 random nucleotides. MiXCR, applied by TCRdb to the 5' RACE reads, yields one record per CDR3 protein. The sample contains about 1.7 million distinct CDR3 sequences, approximately 30% of which appear only once. This sample was taken from a study of blood T cells in healthy people across ages. Study results and limitations: Older age coincided with a roughly linear decline in TCR beta diversity per million T cells. Long-lived donors exceeded aged donors in naive CD4+ cells and diversity.

Source material: blood. The receptor's source is a woman younger than 45 in good health.

The CDR3 protein is CASSLTLAGNNSPLHF. CDR3 DNA sequence: TGTGCCAGCAGCTTAACTCTGGCGGGGAATAATTCACCCCTCCACTTT. The gene calls are TRBV7-2 and TRBJ1-6; D is unclear. Trimming shortened V by 2 bases and J by 5 bases, and 13 bases separated the two germline ends. The CDR3 loop spans 16 amino acids. In germline, CDR1 is SGHTA, CDR2 FQGNSA.